This is a list of T cell receptor beta chains from one sample in a study of cytomegalovirus exposure and HLA in healthy donors. Produced via immunoSEQ multiplex PCR; TCRdb's table is partial and in-frame only. The table includes roughly 140,000 clones, 60% to 80% detected once. Sequencing was done on a sample of PBMCs. The receptors shown here come from a woman between 40 and 55 years old in good health and CMV-seropositive. Each CDR3 is given without its conserved first and last residue. A D gene is named only where the DNA matches it firmly.

ASSELQRYGYT,11,.,TRBJ1-2,TRBV10-2
ASSYGRVSSYNEQF,14,TRBD2,TRBJ2-1,TRBV6-5
ASSLDGQYRAGELF,14,.,TRBJ2-2,TRBV7-9
ASSYMGGSPLH,11,.,TRBJ1-6,TRBV6-6
ASSLDSDISGANVLT,15,.,TRBJ2-6,TRBV5-1
AWSEQSSSYNEQF,13,.,TRBJ2-1,TRBV30
AWSIGVNTEAF,11,.,TRBJ1-1,TRBV30
ASSRDKLGYT,10,.,TRBJ1-2,TRBV5-1
ASSAPGQGRYGYT,13,TRBD1,TRBJ1-2,TRBV7-9
ASSPRDRGRAVYGYT,15,TRBD1,TRBJ1-2,TRBV28
ASQVEGRITDTQY,13,.,TRBJ2-3,TRBV5-1
ASGLQGRAEAF,11,.,TRBJ1-1,TRBV12-5
ASETVNEKLF,10,.,TRBJ1-4,TRBV30
ASSLGGGNTGELF,13,TRBD2,TRBJ2-2,TRBV7-3
ASSSPGNGETQY,12,.,TRBJ2-5,TRBV5-4
ASSLRRGDNEQF,12,.,TRBJ2-1,TRBV6-5
ASSQSPAGEFH,11,.,TRBJ1-6,TRBV23-1
ASRPGTVNQPQH,12,TRBD1,TRBJ1-5,TRBV2
ASSPLRPGGDYNEQF,15,TRBD2,TRBJ2-1,TRBV4-2
ASSGQGRYSPLH,12,.,TRBJ1-6,TRBV5-5
ASTPPYEDEQY,11,.,TRBJ2-7,TRBV5-1
ASSYSVSGNYGYT,13,.,TRBJ1-2,TRBV6-5
AIIKGGSGGSQPNEQF,16,.,TRBJ2-1,TRBV21-1
ASSPGQVIYGYT,12,.,TRBJ1-2,TRBV18
ASRRNPLTVEKLF,13,.,TRBJ1-4,TRBV4-1
SVTPGSNTEAF,11,.,TRBJ1-1,TRBV29-1
SSSQGVTEAF,10,.,TRBJ1-1,TRBV7-9
ASSNRQTNEKLF,12,.,TRBJ1-4,TRBV6-1
ASSLTGGGITEAF,13,TRBD1,TRBJ1-1,TRBV9
SGFGTNPFGEQY,12,.,TRBJ2-7,TRBV29-1
ASLRPTEGGSGYGYT,15,TRBD1,TRBJ1-2,TRBV28
ASSVRGLYNEQF,12,.,TRBJ2-1,TRBV9
ASSQEGGSYEQY,12,.,TRBJ2-7,TRBV4-2
ASSQDRENTEAF,12,TRBD1,TRBJ1-1,TRBV4-1
ASSLDRVNQPQH,12,TRBD1,TRBJ1-5,TRBV5-6
ASSLGAGGGTGRSAF,15,TRBD1,TRBJ1-1,TRBV5-4
ASSYGLGGGEQY,12,.,TRBJ2-7,TRBV6-5
ASSVQGGTGRDTEAF,15,TRBD1,TRBJ1-1,TRBV5-6
AIRDRVNTEAF,11,TRBD1,TRBJ1-1,TRBV10-3
ASSLDREDTQY,11,.,TRBJ2-3,TRBV7-6
ASSLVGDSYNEQF,13,TRBD1,TRBJ2-1,TRBV5-5
ASSPGGGGGLGYT,13,.,TRBJ1-2,TRBV28
ASSKGAGRGSSPLH,14,.,TRBJ1-6,TRBV21-1
ASSRWATYNGKLF,13,.,TRBJ1-4,TRBV9
ASSGVSPETQY,11,.,TRBJ2-5,TRBV2
ASSSGGPVMNTEAF,14,.,TRBJ1-1,TRBV7-3
ASRQTGTDTQY,11,.,TRBJ2-3,TRBV27
ASMRLAGVTEQY,12,TRBD2,TRBJ2-7,TRBV6-1
ASSLGQGETQY,11,TRBD1,TRBJ2-5,TRBV5-1
ASSRLAGQETQY,12,TRBD2,TRBJ2-5,TRBV5-5
ASSISGSVGAEQY,13,.,TRBJ2-7,TRBV19
AISPTLAYGYT,11,.,TRBJ1-2,TRBV6-6
ASSELRGPSGYT,12,TRBD1,TRBJ1-2,TRBV2
ASSESGPGQGASGYT,15,TRBD1,TRBJ1-2,TRBV10-2
ASSIAGARNQPQH,13,.,TRBJ1-5,TRBV19
ASNPDRGEETQY,12,TRBD1,TRBJ2-5,TRBV6-6